This TCR beta chain was documented in a study of T-cell reconstitution after alpha-beta-depleted transplantation in children. TCRbeta library construction was performed incorporating unique molecular identifiers. TCRdb reanalysed the PCR reads using MiXCR and keeps one entry per CDR3 protein. The data show about 610,000 distinct CDR3 sequences, about 10% seen once. Trimming shortened V by 4 bases and J by 2 bases, and 18 bases separated the two germline ends. Germline V gene sequence: CDR1 SQVTM, CDR2 ANQGSEA. The CDR3 runs to 15 residues. The TCR sequence derives from a human donor who donated a stem cell graft to a child with acute myeloid leukemia. The rearrangement joins TRBV29-1 to TRBJ2-7, with a possible D match to TRBD1 (6 bases). The material sequenced was PBMCs from the stem cell graft donor, taken from the stem cell graft. The CDR3 region is CSVAASTGPAYEQYF. The CDR3 DNA reads as TGCAGCGTTGCAGCCTCGACAGGTCCGGCCTACGAGCAGTACTTC.